The T cell receptor beta chain described here comes from a study of T cells in Graves' hyperthyroidism and ophthalmopathy. Whole-study results and caveats: In the blood, most expanded thyroid clonotypes above 0.001 appeared as well.

What was amplified from RNA transcripts were TCR beta CDR3 regions. A first-round RT-PCR of the TCR CDR3 used the HTBI primer set. One entry per CDR3 protein, called by TCRdb with MiXCR from the multiplex PCR reads. Here the sample spans around 210,000 distinct CDR3 sequences, around 17% being singletons. The junction had 11 bases not matched to a gene; V was cut back by 2 bases and J by 7 bases. This CDR3 has 15 amino acids. Germline lookup yields CDR1 DFQATT and CDR2 SNEGSKA (reference sequence). Points on this clonotype: The antigen is unknown.

Patients aged 18 to 65 had newly diagnosed hyperthyroidism of under 2 months' duration. The chain combines TRBV20-1 with TRBJ1-5, with 7 bases identical to TRBD1. This clonotype was sampled from a woman aged 45-60 years with Graves' hyperthyroidism. Sequencing was done on a sample of blood. CDR3: CSARPHRGGWQPQHF. CDR3 bases: TGCAGTGCTAGACCCCACAGGGGCGGTTGGCAGCCCCAGCATTTT.